One sample yielded the 11 T cell receptor beta chains listed below, sequenced in a study of T cells in Graves' hyperthyroidism and ophthalmopathy. RNA transcripts served as the template for amplifying TCR beta CDR3 regions. TCR CDR3 regions were first amplified by RT-PCR with HTBI primers. One entry per CDR3 protein results from TCRdb running MiXCR on the multiplex PCR reads. The table includes under 300,000 distinct CDR3 sequences, about 13% detected once. The sequenced sample was blood. The receptors come from a woman between 40 and 50 years old with Graves' hyperthyroidism.

This clonotype has at least ten counts. V usage is TRBV25-1 and J usage is TRBJ2-3; D might be TRBD2 (5 bases). CDR1 and CDR2 (germline): MGHDK, SYGVNS. V was pared by 8 bases and J by 4 bases, with 16 bases between. The CDR3 consists of 14 residues. The CDR3 sequence is CASLSGGGADTQYF. CDR3 sequence (DNA): TGTGCCAGCCTCTCAGGAGGTGGTGCAGATACGCAGTATTTT. The full variable domain, with the rest looked up from reference TRBV25-1 and TRBJ2-3, is EADIYQTPRYLVIGTGKKITLECSQTMGHDKMYWYQQDPGMELHLIHYSYGVNSTEKGDLSSESTVSRIRTEHFPLTLESARPSHTSQYLCASLSGGGADTQYFGPGTRLTVL.

This chain connects TRBV10-3 to TRBJ2-5; TRBD2 matches 10 bases. V shed 4 bases, J shed 5 bases, and the junction held 10 bases outside the gene matches. CDR3 length: 16 amino acids. Germline assignment: CDR1 ENHRY and CDR2 SYGVKD. CDR3 DNA sequence: TGTGCCATCAGTGGGACTAGCGGTCGTGGGGGGGAGACCCAGTACTTC. It yields the protein CAISGTSGRGGETQYF.

A few counts support this clonotype. The CDR3 DNA reads as TGTGCCAGCAGTGAATCGGGGCTGGGGTGGGCCAACGTCCTGACTTTC. Translating it yields CASSESGLGWANVLTF. This chain connects TRBV6-1 to TRBJ2-6; D tentatively fits TRBD1 or TRBD2 (5 bases each). Germline CDR1 reads MNHNS; CDR2 reads SASEGT. The ends were cut back, 2 bases at V and 5 bases at J, with 13 bases in the middle. The CDR3 is made up of 16 amino acids.

The J gene is TRBJ2-1, the V gene TRBV19; D might be TRBD2 (6 bases). The V gene's germline CDR1 is LNHDA and CDR2 SQIVND (reference sequence). CDR3 length equals 15 residues. V was cut by 5 bases and J by 2 bases, with 13 bases left in between. Here the CDR3 DNA reads TGTGCCAGTAGTGTTACTAGCAGAACCTACAATGAGCAGTTCTTC. Translating it yields CASSVTSRTYNEQFF.

This clonotype came up many times. The chain is built from TRBV11-2 and TRBJ2-3, with TRBD2 as a possible D gene (5 bases). Per the germline V gene, CDR1 is SGHAT and CDR2 is FQNNGV. V was cut by 7 bases and J by 1 base, with 18 bases left in between. The CDR3 has 16 residues. CDR3: CASILGSALGTDTQYF. The CDR3 DNA follows: TGTGCCAGCATTCTAGGTAGCGCCTTAGGCACAGATACGCAGTATTTT.

This clonotype was observed a few times. V usage is TRBV7-9 and J usage is TRBJ2-7; TRBD1 matches 7 bases. The CDR3 spans 14 residues. J gave up 0 bases and V 9 bases, and 8 bases lay outside the gene matches. CDR1 SEHNR and CDR2 FQNEAQ come from the germline V gene (reference sequence). The CDR3 loop reads CASGQDLTSYEQYF. The CDR3, as DNA: TGTGCCAGTGGACAGGACCTTACCTCCTACGAGCAGTACTTC.

This clonotype was observed at least ten times. The chain is built from TRBV2 and TRBJ1-5; weak D call: TRBD1 (6 bases). Germline assignment: CDR1 SNHLY and CDR2 FYNNEI. V was cut by 4 bases and J by 2 bases, with 9 bases left in between. The CDR3 extends over 14 amino acids. CDR3 sequence reads: CASSAAGGNQPQHF. The DNA for the CDR3 is TGTGCCAGCAGTGCAGCAGGGGGCAATCAGCCCCAGCATTTT.

This clonotype was picked up many times. The chain has TRBV3-1 and TRBJ1-4, with no clear D. CDR1 and CDR2 (germline): LGHDT, YNNKEL (reference sequence). Deletions cut 4 bases from V and 8 bases from J, with 5 bases between. The CDR3 sequence is 11 residues long. The CDR3 sequence: CASSRSEKLFF. Written as DNA, the CDR3 is TGTGCCAGCAGCCGGAGCGAAAAACTGTTTTTT.

This clonotype showed up many times. The chain has TRBV7-2 and TRBJ1-6, with TRBD1 as a possible D gene (6 bases). Germline CDR1 and CDR2: SGHTA and FQGNSA. Trimming shortened V by 6 bases and J by 13 bases, and 10 bases separated the two germline ends. This CDR3 is 11 amino acids long. The CDR3, as DNA: TGTGCCAGCAGTGGAGGGGGGCCCCTCCACTTT. As protein: CASSGGGPLHF.

This clonotype appeared many times. The chain is built from TRBV29-1 and TRBJ2-1, with 11 bases matching TRBD2. This CDR3 has 16 amino acids. Unmatched junction bases numbered 8, after V lost 7 bases and J lost 0 bases. The germline V gene has CDR1 SQVTM and CDR2 ANQGSEA. CDR3 in DNA: TGCAGCGCAACCGGGACTAGCGGCCCCTCCTACAATGAGCAGTTCTTC. It translates to CSATGTSGPSYNEQFF.

This clonotype was picked up a small number of times. The chain is built from TRBV6-1 and TRBJ2-3; 9 bases map to TRBD2. Trimming removed 5 bases from V and 4 bases from J; junction bases left unmatched: 19. This CDR3 is 19 amino acids long. Germline V gene sequence: CDR1 MNHNS, CDR2 SASEGT. The CDR3 coding sequence is TGTGCCAGCAGTCCCTCGGCAGGGGTGGCGGGAGGGGGGGCAGATACGCAGTATTTT. This gives the protein CASSPSAGVAGGGADTQYF.